The 20 T cell receptor beta chains below come from one sample, sequenced in a study of T cells in Graves' hyperthyroidism and ophthalmopathy. RNA transcripts provided the source from which TCR beta CDR3 regions were amplified. A first-round RT-PCR of the TCR CDR3 used the HTBI primer set. TCRdb re-derived calls from the multiplex PCR reads in MiXCR, one entry per CDR3 protein. This repertoire shows a few hundred thousand distinct CDR3 sequences, roughly 13% found once; its top ten account for roughly 33%. Sequenced: blood. These receptors were collected from a woman aged 35 to 49 with Graves' ophthalmopathy.

This clonotype was recorded at least ten times. The rearrangement joins TRBV7-6 to TRBJ2-1; D possibly corresponds to TRBD2 (5 bases). The CDR3 spans 15 residues. Trimming stripped 1 base from V and 2 bases from J, with 9 bases between. Per the germline V gene, CDR1 is SGHVS and CDR2 is FNYEAQ. CDR3 nucleotide sequence: TGTGCCAGCAGCTTAGATACTAGAGCCTACAATGAGCAGTTCTTC. Translated, it gives CASSLDTRAYNEQFF.

V and J are TRBV27 and TRBJ2-5; tentatively, D is TRBD1 (6 bases). This CDR3 has 15 amino acids. The V end was cut by 0 bases, the J end by 4 bases, with 12 bases between. Germline CDR1 and CDR2: MNHEY and SMNVEV (reference sequence). The CDR3 DNA sequence: TGTGCCAGCAGTTTATCCAGGGGTGGAGGAGAGACCCAGTACTTC. It translates to CASSLSRGGGETQYF.

This clonotype was counted ten times or more. This may be a read error: a much more frequent sequence differs by one nucleotide. The J gene is TRBJ2-1, the V gene TRBV19; D remains ambiguous. Germline CDR1 reads LNHDA; CDR2 reads SQIVND (reference sequence). The CDR3 is 13 amino acids. V shed 7 bases and J shed 7 bases, with 14 bases lying between them. In DNA, the CDR3 is TGTGCCAGTAATATGATCCAAGGGAATGAGCAGTTCTTC. Translation: CASNMIQGNEQFF.

This clonotype was counted many times. The V gene is TRBV29-1, the J gene TRBJ2-5; 9 nucleotides align to TRBD2. This CDR3 has 15 amino acids. From germline, CDR1 is SQVTM and CDR2 ANQGSEA. With 7 bases clipped from V and 2 bases from J, the junction kept 11 bases outside the gene matches. The CDR3 sequence: CSARSGRPSQETQYF. The CDR3, as DNA: TGCAGCGCCCGGAGCGGGAGGCCATCACAAGAGACCCAGTACTTC.

This rearrangement joins TRBV14 to TRBJ1-2; a weak D match, TRBD1 (6 bases). Trimming left V 2 bases short and J 5 bases short, with 18 bases between. Germline V CDR1 and CDR2: SGHDN, FVKESK. There are 16 residues in the CDR3. Here the CDR3 DNA reads TGTGCCAGCAGCCAATTGGGGGCAGCGCTTTCTTATGGCTACACCTTC. Encoded protein: CASSQLGAALSYGYTF.

This clonotype has just a few counts. The chain carries TRBV20-1 and TRBJ2-2; TRBD1 aligns across 8 bases. The CDR3 has 17 residues. CDR1 is DFQATT, CDR2 SNEGSKA, per germline (reference sequence). With V trimmed by 4 bases and J by 1 base, 11 bases remained unmatched. DNA of the CDR3: TGCAGTGCTACGACGACAGGGGAAGTTGGGAACACCGGGGAGCTGTTTTTT. It specifies CSATTTGEVGNTGELFF.

V gene TRBV4-1 combines with J gene TRBJ2-7; tentative D call: TRBD1 (6 bases). The CDR3 is made up of 15 amino acids. The germline CDR1 and CDR2 sequences are MGHRA and YSYEKL. V shed 1 base and J shed 1 base, with 11 bases lying between them. The CDR3 nucleotides are TGCGCCAGCAGCCAAGCACCGGACAGATCCTACGAGCAGTACTTC. Its protein is CASSQAPDRSYEQYF.

Only a few counts were recorded for this clonotype. The gene calls are TRBV20-1 and TRBJ1-1; no clear D. Trimming stripped 4 bases from V and 3 bases from J, with 15 bases between. CDR1 is DFQATT and CDR2 is SNEGSKA in the germline V gene (reference sequence). This CDR3 is 14 amino acids long. Here the CDR3 DNA reads TGCAGTGCTAATATGGGAGGCTTTGACACTGAAGCTTTCTTT. Translation gives CSANMGGFDTEAFF.

The chain joins TRBV5-5 to TRBJ2-1; D is possibly TRBD2 (6 bases). The CDR3 covers 15 residues. Germline-derived CDR1 and CDR2 are SGHKS and YYEKEE (reference sequence). Trimming left V 2 bases short and J 5 bases short, with 14 bases between. The DNA for the CDR3 is TGTGCCAGCAGCTTAGGGCTAGCGCTGAACAATGAGCAGTTCTTC. Its protein product is CASSLGLALNNEQFF.

This clonotype was recorded at least ten times. The rearrangement uses TRBV7-9 and TRBJ1-4, with D possibly being TRBD1 (6 bases). The CDR3 has 15 amino acids. Germline lookup yields CDR1 SEHNR and CDR2 FQNEAQ (reference sequence). The V end was cut by 5 bases, the J end by 5 bases, with 15 bases between. In DNA, the CDR3 is TGTGCCAGCAGCCCACCGGGACACCAAAATGAAAAACTGTTTTTT. This codes for CASSPPGHQNEKLFF. The full variable domain, its missing parts supplied by reference TRBV7-9 and TRBJ1-4, is DTGVSQNPRHKITKRGQNVTFRCDPISEHNRLYWYRQTLGQGPEFLTYFQNEAQLEKSRLLSDRFSAERPKGSFSTLEIQRTEQGDSAMYLCASSPPGHQNEKLFFGSGTQLSVL.

As regards this clonotype: The junction departs from the called germline gene at one end, perhaps through a read error. The chain joins TRBV14 to TRBJ2-7; D remains unclear. CDR1 is SGHDN and CDR2 is FVKESK in the germline V gene. The CDR3 is 14 residues long. DNA for the CDR3: TGTGCCAGCAGCCCAAGACCGTACTCCTACGAGCGGTACTTC. It specifies CASSPRPYSYERYF.

The table lists this clonotype with many counts. V is TRBV11-2 and J is TRBJ2-5, with TRBD2 identical over 14 bases. The V gene's germline CDR1 is SGHAT and CDR2 FQNNGV. Germline trimming cut 4 bases from V and 2 bases from J; bases unmatched to any gene: 3. The CDR3 is 16 residues long. CDR3 amino acids: CASSSGLAGVQETQYF. The CDR3 DNA reads as TGTGCCAGCAGCTCGGGACTAGCGGGGGTTCAAGAGACCCAGTACTTC.

This clonotype was seen only a few times. The chain carries TRBV11-2 and TRBJ2-5; TRBD2 aligns across 13 bases. CDR1 SGHAT and CDR2 FQNNGV come from the germline V gene. V was clipped by 0 bases and J by 5 bases; unmatched bases: 9. CDR3 length equals 18 residues. This CDR3 reads CASSLDQTSGGALETQYF. CDR3 bases: TGTGCCAGCAGCTTAGATCAAACTAGCGGGGGGGCCCTCGAGACCCAGTACTTC.

This clonotype was picked up a small number of times. This chain uses TRBV14 with TRBJ1-5; D may be TRBD1 (6 bases). V lost 4 bases and J lost 5, with 9 bases in between. The CDR3 is made up of 13 amino acids. CDR1 is SGHDN and CDR2 is FVKESK in the germline V gene. The CDR3 spells CASSLTGYQPQHF. The CDR3 coding sequence is TGTGCCAGCAGCCTCACAGGGTATCAGCCCCAGCATTTT.

At least ten counts were recorded for this clonotype. This sequence joins TRBV29-1 and TRBJ1-2; no reliable D call. The V end lost 6 bases, the J end lost 4 bases, and 15 bases lay between the germline ends. CDR3 length: 13 amino acids. From germline, CDR1 is SQVTM and CDR2 ANQGSEA. CDR3 in DNA: TGCAGCGTACGGATTGGAAGGACCTATGGCTACACCTTC. It specifies CSVRIGRTYGYTF.

This clonotype was seen at least ten times. This chain joins TRBV7-9 and TRBJ2-3, with D perhaps TRBD1 or TRBD2 (5 bases each). This CDR3 is built from 12 residues. Looked up from germline, CDR1 is SEHNR and CDR2 is FQNEAQ (reference sequence). The V end lost 3 bases, the J end lost 4 bases, and 5 bases lay between the germline ends. The DNA of the CDR3 is TGTGCCAGCAGCTTGGGGGCAGATACGCAGTATTTT. This gives the protein CASSLGADTQYF.

As to this clonotype: At one end, the junction sequence differs from germline, possibly due to a read error. The rearrangement links TRBV19 to TRBJ2-1, with 12 bases identical to TRBD2. From germline, CDR1 is LNHDA and CDR2 SQIVND (reference sequence). This CDR3 region has 16 residues. The CDR3 DNA reads TGTGCCGGTAGTCCGAGACTAGCGGGAGTGTCGGGTGAGCAGTTCTTC. This sequence encodes CAGSPRLAGVSGEQFF.

This clonotype came up many times. The chain joins TRBV6-1 to TRBJ2-7, with D perhaps matching TRBD1 (5 bases). CDR1 is MNHNS, CDR2 SASEGT, per germline. Trimming removed 0 bases from V and 5 bases from J, with 11 bases in between. The CDR3 runs 14 residues. CDR3 in DNA: TGTGCCAGCAGTGAAGCCAGGGTCAGGAACGAGCAGTACTTC. Translated: CASSEARVRNEQYF.

The rearrangement joins TRBV12-3 or TRBV12-4 to TRBJ2-1, with D possibly matching TRBD2 (6 bases). V was pared by 3 bases and J by 0 bases, with 18 bases between. The length of the CDR3 is 18 residues. CDR3 sequence (DNA): TGTGCCAGCAGTTTTCGCCAGGGACGGGGGAGCTCCTACAATGAGCAGTTCTTC. It is translated as CASSFRQGRGSSYNEQFF.

The chain recombines TRBV20-1 with TRBJ2-1; 9 nucleotides agree with TRBD2. J was trimmed by 6 bases and V by 6 bases; bases with no gene match: 9. Germline-derived CDR1 and CDR2 are DFQATT and SNEGSKA (reference sequence). The CDR3 is 14 residues long. The DNA of the CDR3 is TGCAGTGCCCGCCCCAGCGGGGGGTCCAATGAGCAGTTCTTC. This gives the protein CSARPSGGSNEQFF.